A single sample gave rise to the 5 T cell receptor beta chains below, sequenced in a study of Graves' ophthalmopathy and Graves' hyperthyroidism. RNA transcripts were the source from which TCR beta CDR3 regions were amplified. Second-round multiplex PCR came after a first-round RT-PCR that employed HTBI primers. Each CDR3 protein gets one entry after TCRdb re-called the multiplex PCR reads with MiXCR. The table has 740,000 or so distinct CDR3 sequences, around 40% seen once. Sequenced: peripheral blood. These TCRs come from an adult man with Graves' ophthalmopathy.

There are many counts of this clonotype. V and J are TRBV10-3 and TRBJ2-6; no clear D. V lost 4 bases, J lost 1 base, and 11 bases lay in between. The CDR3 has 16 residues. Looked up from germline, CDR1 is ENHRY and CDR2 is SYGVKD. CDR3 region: CAISVGGGSGANVLTF. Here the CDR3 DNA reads TGTGCCATCAGTGTGGGCGGCGGTTCTGGGGCCAACGTCCTGACTTTC.

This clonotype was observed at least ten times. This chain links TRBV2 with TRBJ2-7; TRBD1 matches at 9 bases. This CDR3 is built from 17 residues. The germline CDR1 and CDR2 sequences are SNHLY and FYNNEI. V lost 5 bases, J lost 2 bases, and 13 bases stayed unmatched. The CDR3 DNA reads TGTGCCAGCAGTCGTCGGGACAGGGTTCGACGGGCCTACGAGCAGTACTTC. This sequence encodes CASSRRDRVRRAYEQYF.

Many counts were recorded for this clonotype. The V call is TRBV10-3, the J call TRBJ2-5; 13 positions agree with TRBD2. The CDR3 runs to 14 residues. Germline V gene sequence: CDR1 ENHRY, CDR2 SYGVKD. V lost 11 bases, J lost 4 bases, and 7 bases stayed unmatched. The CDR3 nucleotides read TGTGCCCCCGAACTAGCGGGGGGGTTAGAGACCCAGTACTTC. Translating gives CAPELAGGLETQYF.

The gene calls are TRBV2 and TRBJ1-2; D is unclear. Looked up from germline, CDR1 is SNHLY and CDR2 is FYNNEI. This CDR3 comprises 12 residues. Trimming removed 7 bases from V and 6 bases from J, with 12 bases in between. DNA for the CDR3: TGTGCCAGCACCTCGTTTGGGGATGGCTACACCTTC. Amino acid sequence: CASTSFGDGYTF. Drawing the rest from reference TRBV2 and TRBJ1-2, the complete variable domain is EPEVTQTPSHQVTQMGQEVILRCVPISNHLYFYWYRQILGQKVEFLVSFYNNEISEKSEIFDDQFSVERPDGSNFTLKIRSTKLEDSAMYFCASTSFGDGYTFGSGTRLTVV.

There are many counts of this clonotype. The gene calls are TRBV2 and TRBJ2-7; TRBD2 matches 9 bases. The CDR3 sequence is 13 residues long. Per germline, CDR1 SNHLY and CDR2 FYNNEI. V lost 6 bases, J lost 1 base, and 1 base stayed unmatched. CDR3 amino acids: CASRTSGSYEQYF. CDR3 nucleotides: TGTGCCAGCAGGACTAGCGGTTCCTACGAGCAGTACTTC.